The 28 T cell receptor beta chains given below trace back to one sample, sequenced in a study of human T cells and chemical hapten exposure. Specified time point: patch test 2, 6 weeks after DPC sensitization. Documented treatment: therapeutic diphenylcyclopropenone sensitization with weekly scalp DPC. TCRdb re-derived calls from the RACE reads in MiXCR, one entry per CDR3 protein. The sample lists about 40,000 distinct CDR3 sequences; over 3% were seen once. This material consisted of whole blood, taken in connection with sensitization to the hapten diphenylcyclopropenone (DPC). The receptors were sampled from a man aged 35-49 years with alopecia areata. Some clones in this sample may be carry-over from other donors' samples.

The table lists this clonotype with many counts. The chain links TRBV10-3 to TRBJ1-1; the D is unclear. The CDR3 has 15 amino acids. V lost 0 bases to trimming and J lost 3 bases, with 11 bases between them. The germline CDR1 and CDR2 sequences are ENHRY and SYGVKD. As DNA, the CDR3 is TGTGCCATCAGTGAGTCGACTTACCAGTACACTGAAGCTTTCTTT. Protein sequence: CAISESTYQYTEAFF.

This clonotype was seen at least ten times. The chain joins TRBV3-1 to TRBJ2-7, with a tentative D call TRBD1 (5 bases). CDR1 and CDR2 (germline): LGHDT, YNNKEL (reference sequence). CDR3 length: 16 amino acids. V shed 1 base and J shed 3 bases, with 16 bases lying between them. CDR3 amino acids: CASSQGERQPFYEQYF. For the CDR3, the DNA is TGTGCCAGCAGCCAAGGAGAACGACAGCCGTTCTACGAGCAGTACTTC.

In this sample, this clonotype turned up many times. J is TRBJ2-1 and V is TRBV5-1; tentative D call: TRBD1 (5 bases). Looked up from germline, CDR1 is SGHRS and CDR2 is YFSETQ. This CDR3 is built from 14 residues. The V end was cut by 3 bases, the J end by 6 bases, with 13 bases between. Here the CDR3 reads CASSYSPQGNEQFF. CDR3 sequence (DNA): TGCGCCAGCAGCTACAGCCCCCAGGGCAATGAGCAGTTCTTC.

This clonotype was counted many times. The chain carries TRBV20-1 and TRBJ2-4; 7 nucleotides align to TRBD2. V was pared by 1 base and J by 9 bases, with 12 bases of the junction left unmatched. The CDR3 runs 15 residues. Germline-derived CDR1 and CDR2 are DFQATT and SNEGSKA (reference sequence). CDR3 sequence (DNA): TGCAGTGCTAGAGGACAACGGGAGGCCTTCGGCATTCAGTACTTC. This sequence encodes CSARGQREAFGIQYF.

This clonotype was counted at least ten times. CDR3 loop: CASSQPVRSYEQYF. CDR3 nucleotide sequence: TGTGCCAGCAGCCAACCAGTCCGCTCCTACGAGCAGTACTTC. The chain is built from TRBV3-1 and TRBJ2-7; D is undetermined. Trimming left V 2 bases short and J 0 bases short, with 8 bases between. The CDR3 loop spans 14 amino acids. CDR1 is LGHDT, CDR2 YNNKEL, per germline (reference sequence).

This clonotype has at least ten counts. The gene calls are TRBV20-1 and TRBJ2-1; no clear D gene. In germline, CDR1 is DFQATT, CDR2 SNEGSKA (reference sequence). This CDR3 contains 12 residues. Trimming removed 6 bases at V and 6 bases at J, with 12 bases between. The CDR3 here is CSARLVLNEQFF. As DNA, the CDR3 is TGCAGTGCCCGGCTAGTTCTCAATGAGCAGTTCTTC.

The CDR3 DNA follows: TGTGCCAGCAGCTTACCCACCTTGGGACGGGCTTTCTTT. It translates to CASSLPTLGRAFF. This chain joins TRBV11-1 and TRBJ1-1; D perhaps matches TRBD1 (5 bases). V was pared by 2 bases and J by 11 bases, with 15 bases between. CDR1 and CDR2 from the germline V gene are SGHAT and FQDESV (reference sequence). The length of the CDR3 is 13 residues.

This clonotype was recorded many times. For the CDR3, the DNA is TGTGCCAGCAGCTTAAAAGGTGACACCCACTACGAGCAGTACTTC. Translated, it gives CASSLKGDTHYEQYF. This chain connects TRBV7-9 to TRBJ2-7; D ambiguous. V shed 2 bases and J shed 3 bases, with 14 bases lying between them. CDR3 length: 15 amino acids. CDR1 is SEHNR, CDR2 FQNEAQ, per germline (reference sequence).

This clonotype was seen repeatedly, ten times or more. This chain links TRBV2 with TRBJ1-6; D call uncertain. CDR1 SNHLY and CDR2 FYNNEI come from the germline V gene. This CDR3 is 14 amino acids long. V was cut by 7 bases and J by 6 bases, with 13 bases left in between. The CDR3 region has the DNA TGTGCCAGCAACGGCCGGCCCCTTAATTCACCCCTCCACTTT. Encoded protein: CASNGRPLNSPLHF.

The table lists this clonotype with many counts. The chain carries TRBV12-3 or TRBV12-4 and TRBJ1-5, with D perhaps TRBD1 (6 bases). V lost 3 bases, J lost 3 bases, and 9 bases lay in between. This CDR3 spans 14 amino acids. The chain's CDR3 is CASSFQGPNQPQHF. The CDR3, as DNA: TGTGCCAGCAGTTTCCAGGGGCCCAATCAGCCCCAGCATTTT.

As for this clonotype: A much more abundant neighbour one base away suggests this may be a read error. V gene TRBV7-8 combines with J gene TRBJ1-3; the D is unclear. CDR3 size: 15 residues. Germline values: CDR1 SGHVS, CDR2 FQNEAQ. The CDR3 region is CASSLEGSSGKTIYF. In DNA form, the CDR3 reads TGTGCCAGCAGCTTAGAGGGCTCCTCTGGAAAAACCATATATTTT.

At least ten counts were recorded for this clonotype. The V call is TRBV20-1, the J call TRBJ1-2; TRBD1 is a possible D gene (6 bases). Germline values: CDR1 DFQATT, CDR2 SNEGSKA (reference sequence). V was shortened by 6 bases and J by 8 bases, with 16 bases between the two germline ends. This CDR3 contains 12 residues. CDR3 in amino acids: CSAPGQRSGYTF. The CDR3 coding sequence is TGCAGTGCACCGGGACAACGGTCGGGCTACACCTTC.

This clonotype was observed at least ten times. The CDR3 DNA is TGTGCCAGCAGACCGCGTCAGTCGGCAGATACGCAGTATTTT. It translates to CASRPRQSADTQYF. The genes are TRBV5-6 and TRBJ2-3, with D unclear. Germline V gene data show CDR1 as SGHDT and CDR2 as YYEEEE. CDR3 length: 14 residues. V was shortened by 5 bases and J by 4 bases, with 14 bases between the two germline ends.

This clonotype has more than one count but fewer than ten. The chain combines TRBV28 with TRBJ2-7; D perhaps matches TRBD2 (6 bases). V dropped 4 bases and J dropped 2 bases, with 18 bases sitting between them. The CDR3 is 16 amino acids. Germline CDR1 MDHEN, CDR2 SYDVKM. The CDR3 reads CASSSFSGEKTYEQYF. The CDR3 DNA is TGTGCCAGCAGTTCCTTTAGCGGAGAAAAAACCTACGAGCAGTACTTC.

Many counts were recorded for this clonotype. The chain is built from TRBV14 and TRBJ2-5, with 9 bases aligning to TRBD1. J gave up 5 bases and V 5 bases, and 9 bases lay outside the gene matches. From germline, CDR1 is SGHDN and CDR2 FVKESK. This CDR3 contains 15 residues. The CDR3 protein is CASSYRDRVRETQYF. CDR3 nucleotides: TGTGCCAGCAGCTACCGGGACAGGGTTCGCGAGACCCAGTACTTC.

This clonotype appeared many times. V gene TRBV18 combines with J gene TRBJ2-3; a possible D gene is TRBD2 (6 bases). The CDR3 runs 14 residues. Germline V gene data show CDR1 as KGHSH and CDR2 as LQKENI. V was pared by 5 bases and J by 0 bases, with 9 bases between. The DNA of the CDR3 is TGTGCCAGCTCAACCGGGACTAGCACAGATACGCAGTATTTT. Its translation is CASSTGTSTDTQYF.

This clonotype was recorded at least ten times. The V call is TRBV7-6, the J call TRBJ1-1; the D gene is possibly TRBD1 (5 bases). Germline V CDR1 and CDR2: SGHVS, FNYEAQ. Trimming pared 1 base from V and 0 bases from J, leaving 9 bases between. The CDR3 consists of 15 residues. CDR3 coding DNA: TGTGCCAGCAGCTTAGATGACAGATTGAACACTGAAGCTTTCTTT. Translating it yields CASSLDDRLNTEAFF.

This clonotype is medium-sized (0.01 to 0.1%) within its sample. The J gene is TRBJ2-6, the V gene TRBV2, with 10 positions matching TRBD2. The germline gives CDR1 SNHLY, CDR2 FYNNEI. The CDR3 has 16 residues. J lost 2 bases, V lost 5 bases, and 3 bases had no gene match. CDR3 amino acids: CASSRLAGAGANVLTF. The CDR3 DNA reads TGTGCCAGCAGTCGTCTAGCGGGAGCTGGGGCCAACGTCCTGACTTTC.

Many counts were recorded for this clonotype. The chain links TRBV2 to TRBJ2-7; a weak D match, TRBD2 (5 bases). This CDR3 has 14 amino acids. Germline loops: CDR1 SNHLY, CDR2 FYNNEI. V lost 2 bases and J lost 6, with 14 bases in between. Written as DNA, the CDR3 is TGTGCCAGCAGTGAAAACTTGAGGACTGGCGAGCAGTACTTC. Protein product: CASSENLRTGEQYF.

This clonotype was counted many times. This chain uses TRBV28 with TRBJ2-7; 10 bases are a match to TRBD1. Germline CDR1 is MDHEN and CDR2 is SYDVKM. The CDR3 length is 13 residues. J was trimmed by 6 bases and V by 7 bases; bases with no gene match: 6. The CDR3 spells CASIRDRGAEQYF. The DNA of the CDR3 is TGTGCCAGCATAAGGGACAGGGGTGCCGAGCAGTACTTC.

Relative to its sample, this clonotype is medium-sized. The genes are TRBV20-1 and TRBJ2-3; 11 positions agree with TRBD2. The ends lost 0 bases at V and 2 bases at J; junction bases unmatched: 7. The length of the CDR3 is 17 residues. The germline gives CDR1 DFQATT, CDR2 SNEGSKA (reference sequence). CDR3 bases: TGCAGTGCTAGAGATTCCCGACTAGCGGGGTCCACAGATACGCAGTATTTT. This gives the protein CSARDSRLAGSTDTQYF.

The rearrangement uses TRBV5-1 and TRBJ1-6; 8 bases line up with TRBD1. This CDR3 has 15 amino acids. The germline V gene encodes CDR1 SGHRS and CDR2 YFSETQ. V trimming: 4 bases; J trimming: 9 bases; junction bases outside the gene matches: 9. The CDR3 spells CASSLDRGRSSPLHF. In DNA form, the CDR3 reads TGCGCCAGCAGCCTCGACAGGGGAAGGAGTTCACCCCTCCACTTT. Using reference TRBV5-1 and TRBJ1-6 for the parts outside the CDR3, the full variable domain is KAGVTQTPRYLIKTRGQQVTLSCSPISGHRSVSWYQQTPGQGLQFLFEYFSETQRNKGNFPGRFSGRQFSNSRSEMNVSTLELGDSALYLCASSLDRGRSSPLHFGNGTRLTVT.

This clonotype was recorded a few times. This may be a read error: a much more frequent sequence differs by one nucleotide. The CDR3 does not close with the conserved phenylalanine or tryptophan, likely indicating a read error. The V call is TRBV6-4, the J call TRBJ2-1, with 11 nucleotides matching TRBD2. Trimming cost V 4 bases and J 0 bases; bases outside gene matches: 2. The CDR3 spans 16 residues. Germline V gene data show CDR1 as MRHNA and CDR2 as SNTAGT. The CDR3 loop reads CASSATSGGSYNEQFS. The CDR3 nucleotides are TGTGCCAGCAGTGCCACTAGCGGGGGCTCCTACAATGAGCAGTTCTCC.

This clonotype has at least ten counts. The rearrangement links TRBV28 to TRBJ2-7, with TRBD2 matching over 11 bases. The CDR3 has 15 residues. Germline V gene sequence: CDR1 MDHEN, CDR2 SYDVKM. Trimming at V came to 5 bases and at J to 3 bases, leaving 6 bases not matched to a gene. The CDR3 sequence: CASSQLSGRDYEQYF. The DNA for the CDR3 is TGTGCCAGCAGTCAACTTAGCGGGAGGGACTACGAGCAGTACTTC.

In this sample, this clonotype turned up many times. The chain has TRBV20-1 and TRBJ2-7, with D tentatively TRBD1 or TRBD2 (5 bases each). The CDR3 loop spans 14 amino acids. Trimming stripped 1 base from V and 4 bases from J, with 14 bases between. Germline loops: CDR1 DFQATT, CDR2 SNEGSKA (reference sequence). CDR3: CSARVRELVYEQYF. CDR3 bases: TGCAGTGCTAGAGTCAGGGAGTTGGTATACGAGCAGTACTTC.

This clonotype has ten or more counts. The gene calls are TRBV18 and TRBJ1-5; 10 positions agree with TRBD1. The CDR3 runs to 14 residues. Germline V gives CDR1 KGHSH, CDR2 LQKENI. Losses at the gene ends were 3 bases for V and 5 bases for J; bases not matched to a gene: 1. Here the CDR3 reads CASSPTGGHQPQHF. For the CDR3, the DNA is TGTGCCAGCTCACCGACAGGGGGCCATCAGCCCCAGCATTTT.

Here the CDR3 DNA reads TGTGCCAGCGGGGGTCATCAGGGGAGCACTGAAGCTTTCTTT. Amino acids: CASGGHQGSTEAFF. J is TRBJ1-1 and V is TRBV28; possible D gene TRBD1, 6 bases. The V end was cut by 8 bases, the J end by 4 bases, with 17 bases between. CDR1 is MDHEN, CDR2 SYDVKM, per germline. The length of the CDR3 is 14 residues.

The table lists this clonotype with many counts. The gene calls are TRBV4-1 and TRBJ2-7, with D maybe TRBD2 (5 bases). Germline V CDR1 and CDR2: MGHRA, YSYEKL. The V end lost 4 bases, the J end lost 1 base, and 11 bases lay between the germline ends. The CDR3 consists of 14 residues. Here the CDR3 reads CASSLDRGSYEQYF. In nucleotides, the CDR3 is TGCGCCAGCAGCCTCGATAGAGGGTCCTACGAGCAGTACTTC.